This TCR beta chain was found in a study of T cells in Graves' hyperthyroidism and ophthalmopathy. TCR beta CDR3 sequences were amplified from RNA transcripts. First-round RT-PCR of the TCR CDR3 relied on the HTBI primer set. TCRdb ran MiXCR on the multiplex PCR reads and lists one entry per CDR3 protein. Of some 770,000 distinct CDR3 sequences listed, 16% are singletons. The CDR3 is 16 residues long. With 1 base clipped from V and 5 bases from J, the junction kept 5 bases outside the gene matches. Germline V gene data show CDR1 as SEHNR and CDR2 as FQNEAQ (reference sequence). What was sequenced was blood. The chain uses TRBV7-9 and TRBJ2-3; TRBD2 agrees at 11 bases. This TCR was sampled from a man between 18 and 29 years old with Graves' hyperthyroidism. This CDR3 reads CASSLGELAGVDTQYF. DNA of the CDR3: TGTGCCAGCAGCTTAGGGGAACTAGCGGGAGTAGATACGCAGTATTTT.